The subject of this entry is one T cell receptor beta chain. Its antigen is undetermined. V lost 4 bases to trimming and J lost 0 bases; unmatched junction nucleotides: 4. CDR3 length: 15 amino acids. Germline V gene data show CDR1 as SEHNR and CDR2 as FQNEAQ (reference sequence). This specimen belongs to a study of shared clonotypes between healthy human individuals. Study details: A couple of women and a few men aged 18 to 49 made up the donors.

Assay used: immunoSEQ multiplex PCR; TCRdb lists only in-frame clones, some missing. The data contain hundreds of thousands of clones, roughly nine tenths of them singletons. Naive-designated CD8 cells lacked CD45RO, were positively enriched for CCR7, and omitted terminally differentiated effector memory CD45RA+ cells. Study observations and caveats: All-four-donor shared clonotypes had higher generation probabilities than non-shared clonotypes did.

Sequenced material: naive CD8+ T cells sorted from blood. The V call is TRBV7-9, the J call TRBJ2-7, with TRBD2 matching 9 bases. This receptor was obtained from a man aged 25-40 years in good health. CDR3 in amino acids: CASSSTSGSSYEQYF. The DNA for the CDR3 is TGTGCCAGCAGCTCGACTAGCGGATCCTCCTACGAGCAGTACTTC.